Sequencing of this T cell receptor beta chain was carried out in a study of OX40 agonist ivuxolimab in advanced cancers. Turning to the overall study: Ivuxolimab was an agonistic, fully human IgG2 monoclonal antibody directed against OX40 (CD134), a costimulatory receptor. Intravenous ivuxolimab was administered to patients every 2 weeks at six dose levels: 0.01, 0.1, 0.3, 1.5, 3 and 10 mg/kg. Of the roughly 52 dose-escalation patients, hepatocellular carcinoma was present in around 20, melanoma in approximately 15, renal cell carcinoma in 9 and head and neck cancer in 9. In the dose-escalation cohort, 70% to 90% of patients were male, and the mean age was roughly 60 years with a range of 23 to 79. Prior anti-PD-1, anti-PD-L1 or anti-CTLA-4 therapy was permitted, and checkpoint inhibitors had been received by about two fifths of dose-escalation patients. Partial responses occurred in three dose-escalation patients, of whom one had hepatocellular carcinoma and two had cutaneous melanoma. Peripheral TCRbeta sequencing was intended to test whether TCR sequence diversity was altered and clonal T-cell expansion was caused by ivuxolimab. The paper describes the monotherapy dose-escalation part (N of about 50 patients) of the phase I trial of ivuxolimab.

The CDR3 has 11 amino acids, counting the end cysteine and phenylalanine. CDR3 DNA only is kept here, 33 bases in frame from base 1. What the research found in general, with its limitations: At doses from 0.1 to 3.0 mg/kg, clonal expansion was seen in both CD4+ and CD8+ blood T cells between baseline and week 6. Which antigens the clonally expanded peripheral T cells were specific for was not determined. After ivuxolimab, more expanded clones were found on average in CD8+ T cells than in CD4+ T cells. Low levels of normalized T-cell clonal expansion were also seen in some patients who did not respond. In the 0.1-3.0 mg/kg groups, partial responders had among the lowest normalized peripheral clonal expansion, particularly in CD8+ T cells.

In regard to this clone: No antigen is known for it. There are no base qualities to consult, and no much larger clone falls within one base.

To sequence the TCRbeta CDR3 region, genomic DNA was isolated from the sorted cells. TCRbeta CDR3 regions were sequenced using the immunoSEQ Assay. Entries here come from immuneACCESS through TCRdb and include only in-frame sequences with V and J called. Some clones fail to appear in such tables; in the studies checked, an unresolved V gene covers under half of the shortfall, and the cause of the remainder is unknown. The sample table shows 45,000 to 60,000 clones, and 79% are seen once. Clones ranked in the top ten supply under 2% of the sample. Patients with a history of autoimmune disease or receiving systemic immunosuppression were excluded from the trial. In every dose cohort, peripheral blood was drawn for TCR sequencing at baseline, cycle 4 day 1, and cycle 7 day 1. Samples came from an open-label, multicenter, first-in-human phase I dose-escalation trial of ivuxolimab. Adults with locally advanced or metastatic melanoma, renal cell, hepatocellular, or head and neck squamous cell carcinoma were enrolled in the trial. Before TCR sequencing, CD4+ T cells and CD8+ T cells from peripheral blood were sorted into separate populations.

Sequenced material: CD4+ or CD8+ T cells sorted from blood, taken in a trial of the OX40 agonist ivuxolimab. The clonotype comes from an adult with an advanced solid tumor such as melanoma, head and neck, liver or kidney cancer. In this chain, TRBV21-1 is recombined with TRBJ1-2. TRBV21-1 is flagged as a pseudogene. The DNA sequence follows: TGTGCCACCCTCAAAGGAGATGGCTACACCTTC. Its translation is CATLKGDGYTF.